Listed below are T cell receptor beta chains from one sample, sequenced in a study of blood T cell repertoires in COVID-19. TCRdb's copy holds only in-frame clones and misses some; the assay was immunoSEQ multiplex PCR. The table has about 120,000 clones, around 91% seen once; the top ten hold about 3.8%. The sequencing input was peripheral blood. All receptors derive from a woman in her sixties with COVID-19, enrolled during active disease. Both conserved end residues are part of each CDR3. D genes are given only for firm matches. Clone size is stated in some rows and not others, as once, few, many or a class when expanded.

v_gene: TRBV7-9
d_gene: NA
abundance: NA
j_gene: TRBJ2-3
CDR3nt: TGTGCCAGCAGCCGTACAGTTTGGGGCACAGATACGCAGTATTTT
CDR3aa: CASSRTVWGTDTQYF

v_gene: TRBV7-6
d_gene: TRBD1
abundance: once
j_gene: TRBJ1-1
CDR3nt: TGTGCCAGCAGCCAAAGCCCCAGACAGACAGGGGGAAACACTGAAGCTTTCTTT
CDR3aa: CASSQSPRQTGGNTEAFF

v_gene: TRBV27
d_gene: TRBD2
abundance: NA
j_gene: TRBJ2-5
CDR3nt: TGTGCCAGCCGGGGGACTATTCAAGAGACCCAGTACTTC
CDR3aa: CASRGTIQETQYF

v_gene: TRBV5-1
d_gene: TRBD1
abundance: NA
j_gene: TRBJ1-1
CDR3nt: TGCGCCAGCAGCTTGGATCTGAGGACAGGGCTTGGAAACACTGAAGCTTTCTTT
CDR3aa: CASSLDLRTGLGNTEAFF

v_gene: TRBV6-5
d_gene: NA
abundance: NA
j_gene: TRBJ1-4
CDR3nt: TGTGCCAGCAGTTACTCTGGGGTAGGAGGAGAAAAACTGTTTTTT
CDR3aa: CASSYSGVGGEKLFF

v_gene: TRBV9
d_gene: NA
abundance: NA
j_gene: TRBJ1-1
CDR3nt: TGTGCCAGCAGCGTTACGGTGAACACTGAAGCTTTCTTT
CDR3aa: CASSVTVNTEAFF

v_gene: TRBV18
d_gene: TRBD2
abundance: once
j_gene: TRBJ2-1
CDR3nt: TGTGCCAGCTCAACGCGGGGGGGTCAGAATGAGCAGTTCTTC
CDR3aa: CASSTRGGQNEQFF

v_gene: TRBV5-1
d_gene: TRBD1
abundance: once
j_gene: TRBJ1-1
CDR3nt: TGCGCCAGCACGCGGACAGGGGGGGATACTGAAGCTTTCTTT
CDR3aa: CASTRTGGDTEAFF

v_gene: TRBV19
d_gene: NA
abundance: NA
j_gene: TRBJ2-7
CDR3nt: TGTGCCAGTAGCCTGACTGTTAACTCCTACGAGCAGTACTTC
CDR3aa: CASSLTVNSYEQYF

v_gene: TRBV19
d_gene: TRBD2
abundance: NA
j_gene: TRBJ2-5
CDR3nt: TGTGCCAGTAGCCCCTACCATAGCGGGGGCGGAGAGACCCAGTACTTC
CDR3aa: CASSPYHSGGGETQYF

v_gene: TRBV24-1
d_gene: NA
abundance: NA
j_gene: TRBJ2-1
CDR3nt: TGTGCCACCAGTGACCCAGGGTACAATGAGCAGTTCTTC
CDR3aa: CATSDPGYNEQFF

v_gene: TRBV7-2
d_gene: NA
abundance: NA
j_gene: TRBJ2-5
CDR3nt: TGTGCCAGCAGCTCCCAGAGGGTCCAAGAGACCCAGTACTTC
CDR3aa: CASSSQRVQETQYF

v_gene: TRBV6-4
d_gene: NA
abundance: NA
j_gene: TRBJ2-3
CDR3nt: TGTGCCAGCAGTGACTTGGCGGGGGCCACAGATACGCAGTATTTT
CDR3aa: CASSDLAGATDTQYF

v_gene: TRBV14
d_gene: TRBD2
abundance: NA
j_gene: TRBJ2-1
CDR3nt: TGTGCCAGCAGCCGTAGCGGGGGGCGTCGTTACAATGAGCAGTTCTTC
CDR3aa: CASSRSGGRRYNEQFF

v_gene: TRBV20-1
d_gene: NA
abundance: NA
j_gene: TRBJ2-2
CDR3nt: TGCAGTGCTAGTAACCCGGGTCAGTCCGCTAGCGGGGAGCTGTTTTTT
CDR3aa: CSASNPGQSASGELFF

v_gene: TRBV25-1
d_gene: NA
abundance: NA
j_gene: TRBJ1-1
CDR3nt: TGTGCCAGCAGTACCCGTTGGAGCATGAACACTGAAGCTTTCTTT
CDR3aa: CASSTRWSMNTEAFF

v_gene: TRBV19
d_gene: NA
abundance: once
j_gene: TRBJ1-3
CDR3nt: TGTGCCAGTAGTATGGGAGGGCCTCACTCTGGAAACACCATATATTTT
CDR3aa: CASSMGGPHSGNTIYF

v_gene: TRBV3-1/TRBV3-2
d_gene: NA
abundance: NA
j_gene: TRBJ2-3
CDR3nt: TGTGCCAGCAGCCAAGTGACGGGGAGCACAGATACGCAGTATTTT
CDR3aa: CASSQVTGSTDTQYF

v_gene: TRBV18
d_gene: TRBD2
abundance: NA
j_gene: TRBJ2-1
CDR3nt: TGTGCCAGCTCTCGTGAACTAGCGGGGGGGCCCTACAATGAGCAGTTCTTC
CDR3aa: CASSRELAGGPYNEQFF

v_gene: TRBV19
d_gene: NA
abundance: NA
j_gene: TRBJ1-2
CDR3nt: TGTGCCAGTAGGCCCGACAACAGTAACGGCTACACCTTC
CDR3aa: CASRPDNSNGYTF

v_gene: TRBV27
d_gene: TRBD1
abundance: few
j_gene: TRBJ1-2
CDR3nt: TGTGCCAGCAGTTTACAGGGACAGCCCTTCTATGGCTACACCTTC
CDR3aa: CASSLQGQPFYGYTF

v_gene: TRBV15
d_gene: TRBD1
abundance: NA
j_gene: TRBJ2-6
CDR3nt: TGTGCCACCAGCAGGGGGACAGCTGGGGCCAACGTCCTGACTTTC
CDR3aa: CATSRGTAGANVLTF

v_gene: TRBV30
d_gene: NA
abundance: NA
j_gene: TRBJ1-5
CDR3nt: TGTGCCTGGAGTGTATCTCAGGGCAATCAGCCCCAGCATTTT
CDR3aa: CAWSVSQGNQPQHF

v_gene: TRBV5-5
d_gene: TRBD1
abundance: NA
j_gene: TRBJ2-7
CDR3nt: TGTGCCAGCAGTACCGGGACAGAGACATCCTACGAGCAGTACTTC
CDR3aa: CASSTGTETSYEQYF

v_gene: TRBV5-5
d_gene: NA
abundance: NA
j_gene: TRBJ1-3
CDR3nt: TGTGCCAGCAGTTCGGGTTCCAGGGAACCTGGAAACACCATATATTTT
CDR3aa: CASSSGSREPGNTIYF

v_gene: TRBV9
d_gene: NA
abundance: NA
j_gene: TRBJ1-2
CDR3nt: TGTGCCAGCAGCGGCCAAGGGGCTAACTATGGCTACACCTTC
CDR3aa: CASSGQGANYGYTF

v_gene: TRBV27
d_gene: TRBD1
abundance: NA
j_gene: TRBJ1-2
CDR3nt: TGTGCCAGCAGTCTCACCTCGCCCGGGACAGGGGGCTATGGCTACACCTTC
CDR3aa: CASSLTSPGTGGYGYTF

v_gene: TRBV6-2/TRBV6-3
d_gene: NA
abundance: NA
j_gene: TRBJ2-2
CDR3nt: TGTGCCAGCAGTTACACCGGTCCGGACACCGGGGAGCTGTTTTTT
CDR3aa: CASSYTGPDTGELFF

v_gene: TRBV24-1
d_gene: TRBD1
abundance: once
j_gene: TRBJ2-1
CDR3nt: TGTGCCACCAGTGATCCGAGACAGGGCTACAATGAGCAGTTCTTC
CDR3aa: CATSDPRQGYNEQFF

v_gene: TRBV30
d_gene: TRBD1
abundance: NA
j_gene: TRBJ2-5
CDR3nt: TGTGCCTACAAATACTGGGACAGATCGGGTGAGACCCAGTACTTC
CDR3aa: CAYKYWDRSGETQYF

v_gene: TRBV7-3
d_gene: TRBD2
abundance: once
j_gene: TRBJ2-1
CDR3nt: TGTGCCAGCAGCCGTCTAGCGGGGAGCAGAAATGAGCAGTTCTTC
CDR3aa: CASSRLAGSRNEQFF

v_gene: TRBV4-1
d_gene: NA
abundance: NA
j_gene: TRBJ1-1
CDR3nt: TGCGCCAGCAGCCAAGATCCGGTAGGGAGACCGAACACTGAAGCTTTCTTT
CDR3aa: CASSQDPVGRPNTEAFF

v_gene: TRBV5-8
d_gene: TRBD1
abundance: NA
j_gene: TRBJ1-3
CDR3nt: TGTGCCAGCAGCCGCAGGGGACAGGCTGGAAACACCATATATTTT
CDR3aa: CASSRRGQAGNTIYF

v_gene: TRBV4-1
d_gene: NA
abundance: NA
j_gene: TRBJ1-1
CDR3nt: TGCGCCAGCAGCCAAGTGGGGAGGATCTCTGAAGCTTTCTTT
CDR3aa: CASSQVGRISEAFF

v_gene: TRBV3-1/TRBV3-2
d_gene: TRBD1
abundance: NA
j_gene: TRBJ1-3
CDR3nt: TGTGCCAGCAGCCAACTAAGGGACAGTGGAAACACCATATATTTT
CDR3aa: CASSQLRDSGNTIYF

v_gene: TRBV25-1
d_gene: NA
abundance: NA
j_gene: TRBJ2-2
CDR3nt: TGTGCCAGCAGTCTCCCCAACCCTGGACAGACCGGGGAGCTGTTTTTT
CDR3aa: CASSLPNPGQTGELFF

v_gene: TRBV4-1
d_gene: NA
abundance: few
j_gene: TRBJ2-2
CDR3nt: TGCGCCAGCAGCCAAGAACGGTTAGGGGTAGGAGGGACCGGGGAGCTGTTTTTT
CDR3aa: CASSQERLGVGGTGELFF

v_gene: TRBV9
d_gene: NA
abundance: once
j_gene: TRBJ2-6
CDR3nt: TGTGCCAGCAGCGTAGCTGCTGGGGCCAACGTCCTGACTTTC
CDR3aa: CASSVAAGANVLTF

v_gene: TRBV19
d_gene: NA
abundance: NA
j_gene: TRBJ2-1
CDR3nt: TGTGCCAGTAGTGGTTCGGGGGGCCATGAGCAGTTCTTC
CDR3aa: CASSGSGGHEQFF

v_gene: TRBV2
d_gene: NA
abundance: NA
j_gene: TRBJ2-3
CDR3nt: TGTGCCAGCAGTCGGGGACTTCGCACAGATACGCAGTATTTT
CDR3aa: CASSRGLRTDTQYF

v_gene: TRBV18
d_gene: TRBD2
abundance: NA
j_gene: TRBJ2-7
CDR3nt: TGTGCCAGCTCACCACGGGGGGGTGAGCAGTACTTC
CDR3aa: CASSPRGGEQYF

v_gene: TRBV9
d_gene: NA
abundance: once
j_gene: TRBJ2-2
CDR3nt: TGTGCCAGCAGCGTAATCTGGAACACCGGGGAGCTGTTTTTT
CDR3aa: CASSVIWNTGELFF

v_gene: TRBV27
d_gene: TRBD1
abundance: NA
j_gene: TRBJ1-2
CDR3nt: TGTGCCAGCAGTTCGGCCCTCGGACAGGGGGCGAGTGGCTACACCTTC
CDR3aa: CASSSALGQGASGYTF

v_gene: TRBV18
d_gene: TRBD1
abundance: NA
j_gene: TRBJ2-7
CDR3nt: TGTGCCAGCTCACCGGACAGGGGCGGTTCGTACGAGCAGTACTTC
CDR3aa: CASSPDRGGSYEQYF

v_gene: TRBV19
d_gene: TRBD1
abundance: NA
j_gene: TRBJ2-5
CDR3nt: TGTGCCAGTGGGACAGGCCGTAGAGAGACCCAGTACTTC
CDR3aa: CASGTGRRETQYF

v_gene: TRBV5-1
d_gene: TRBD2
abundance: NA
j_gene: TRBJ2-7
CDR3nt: TGCGCCAGCAGCTTCGGGACTAGCGGTTACTACGAGCAGTACTTC
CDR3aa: CASSFGTSGYYEQYF

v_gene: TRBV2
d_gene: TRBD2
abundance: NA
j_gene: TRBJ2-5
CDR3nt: TGTGCCAGCCGGCGGGGGTTTCTTGGGACCCAGTACTTC
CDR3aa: CASRRGFLGTQYF

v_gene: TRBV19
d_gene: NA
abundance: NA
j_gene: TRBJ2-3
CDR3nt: TGTGCCAGTACCCTAGAACCAGGGTCAGATACGCAGTATTTT
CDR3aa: CASTLEPGSDTQYF

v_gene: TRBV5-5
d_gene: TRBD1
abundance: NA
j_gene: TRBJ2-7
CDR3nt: TGTGCCAGCAGCTTGGAAGACAGGGTCTACGAGCAGTACTTC
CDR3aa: CASSLEDRVYEQYF

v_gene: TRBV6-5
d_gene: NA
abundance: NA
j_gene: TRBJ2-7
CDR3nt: TGTGCCAGCAGTTCTACTGGGACAAGCCACTACGAGCAGTACTTC
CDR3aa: CASSSTGTSHYEQYF